One and the same sample provided the 10 T cell receptor beta chains below, sequenced in a study of cytomegalovirus exposure and HLA in healthy donors. Clones were read by immunoSEQ multiplex PCR, and TCRdb kept only the in-frame ones, dropping some. Among under 250,000 clones listed, around 87% were seen once. The sample comprised PBMCs. The receptors originated from a woman between 18 and 29 years old in good health and CMV-seropositive.

The chain employs TRBV13 and TRBJ2-1; D may be TRBD2 (5 bases). Per the germline V gene, CDR1 is PRHDT and CDR2 is FYEKMQ (reference sequence). This CDR3 has 17 residues. Trimming took 5 bases from V and 6 from J, leaving 23 bases between them. The CDR3 is CASSPSGLQVLVNEQFF. CDR3 nucleotide sequence: TGTGCCAGCAGCCCAAGCGGACTGCAGGTACTAGTCAATGAGCAGTTCTTC.

The chain carries TRBV28 and TRBJ1-2; D perhaps matches TRBD1 (6 bases). Germline V gene lookup returns CDR1 MDHEN and CDR2 SYDVKM. The CDR3 is made up of 17 amino acids. V dropped 5 bases and J dropped 3 bases, with 22 bases sitting between them. Written as DNA, the CDR3 is TGTGCCAGCAGTCCCCGACAGGATAGTACCGTCTACTATGGCTACACCTTC. It is translated as CASSPRQDSTVYYGYTF.

The chain couples TRBV28 to TRBJ2-4; D possibly corresponds to TRBD1 (5 bases). Trimming took 5 bases from V and 0 from J, leaving 11 bases between them. CDR3 size: 15 residues. The germline CDR1 and CDR2 sequences are MDHEN and SYDVKM. This CDR3 reads CASSHLTVAKNIQYF. CDR3 sequence (DNA): TGTGCCAGCAGTCACCTGACAGTAGCCAAAAACATTCAGTACTTC.

The V gene is TRBV6-5, the J gene TRBJ2-5; maybe TRBD2 (5 bases). V lost 2 bases and J 4 bases, leaving 8 bases between the germline ends. The length of the CDR3 is 13 residues. Germline-derived CDR1 and CDR2 are MNHEY and SVGAGI. The CDR3 region is CASSYSGIETQYF. The CDR3 nucleotides are TGTGCCAGCAGTTACAGCGGTATAGAGACCCAGTACTTC.

The chain carries TRBV28 and TRBJ1-2; D might be TRBD1 (6 bases). Germline-derived CDR1 and CDR2 are MDHEN and SYDVKM. The CDR3 has 14 amino acids. The V end lost 5 bases, the J end lost 0 bases, and 10 bases lay between the germline ends. The CDR3 DNA sequence: TGTGCCAGCAGTCCGGACAGAGCTAACTATGGCTACACCTTC. Amino acid sequence: CASSPDRANYGYTF.

The chain carries TRBV21-1 and TRBJ2-1; the D call of TRBD2 is as the table states it, not checked on the DNA. TRBV21-1 is designated a pseudogene. This CDR3 is built from 19 residues. CDR3 region: CASSKRARVAGASYNEQFF. The CDR3, as DNA: TGTGCCAGCAGCAAAAGGGCGCGGGTCGCGGGAGCATCCTACAATGAGCAGTTCTTC.

V is TRBV6-5 and J is TRBJ1-3; TRBD1 agrees at 7 bases. CDR3 size: 16 residues. V gave up 4 bases and J gave up 3 bases; unmatched junction bases: 9. CDR1 is MNHEY, CDR2 SVGAGI, per germline. The DNA of the CDR3 is TGTGCCAGCAGTTGGTCCGGGACAGCTTTTGGAAACACCATATATTTT. It translates to CASSWSGTAFGNTIYF.

The rearrangement links TRBV18 to TRBJ2-7; D is unresolved. CDR3 length: 14 amino acids. With 2 bases removed from V and 5 bases from J, the gap between germline ends came to 13 bases. Per the germline V gene, CDR1 is KGHSH and CDR2 is LQKENI. The chain's CDR3 is CASSPLARADEQYF. CDR3 DNA sequence: TGTGCCAGCTCACCATTGGCCCGTGCGGACGAGCAGTACTTC.

This clone occurred a few times. The chain employs TRBV28 and TRBJ1-1; D may be TRBD1 (5 bases). From germline, CDR1 is MDHEN and CDR2 SYDVKM. The length of the CDR3 is 17 residues. V was cut by 5 bases and J by 1 base, with 20 bases left in between. Here the CDR3 reads CASSGGRWLWANTEAFF. The CDR3 bases are TGTGCCAGCAGTGGGGGGAGGTGGTTGTGGGCGAACACTGAAGCTTTCTTT.

This chain links TRBV10-3 with TRBJ1-5, with unresolved D. Trimming stripped 6 bases from V and 2 bases from J, with 5 bases between. CDR3 size: 12 residues. Germline lookup yields CDR1 ENHRY and CDR2 SYGVKD. Written as DNA, the CDR3 is TGTGCCATCAGCGGGGGCAATCAGCCCCAGCATTTT. As protein: CAISGGNQPQHF.